This T cell receptor (beta chain) was recovered during a study of blood T cell repertoires in COVID-19. Study as a whole: T cells, B-cell-depleted T cells, or PBMCs provided the cDNA or gDNA that served as material.

The protocol was immunoSEQ multiplex PCR, while the TCRdb copy is restricted to in-frame clones and leaves out a portion. The sample shows about 100,000 clones, around 90% of them seen only once. This CDR3 spans 16 amino acids. V shed 5 bases and J 1 base; nucleotides not matched to a gene: 4. Looked up from germline, CDR1 is SGHTA and CDR2 is FQGTGA. Material for sequencing was peripheral blood. The chain joins TRBV7-3 to TRBJ2-1; TRBD2 aligns across 11 bases. This receptor was taken from a woman aged 55-69 years with acute or convalescent COVID-19. The CDR3 protein is CASSPTSGISYNEQFF. CDR3 bases: TGTGCCAGCAGCCCGACTAGCGGGATTTCCTACAATGAGCAGTTCTTC.